The sequence of this T cell receptor beta chain was determined in a study of identical twins. A universal primer site arose from template switching, and cDNA bore unique molecular identifiers. TCRdb analysed the 5' RACE reads with MiXCR anew, one entry per CDR3 protein. The table records more than 1.5 million distinct CDR3 sequences, under 35% of them present only once. Study-level findings and limits: Memory repertoires showed no such pattern, whereas abundant cord blood beta clonotypes carried fewer insertions. Partly confounded zero-insertion analyses could result from invariant MAIT and iNKT cells.

The V end lost 1 base, the J end lost 1 base, and 10 bases lay between the germline ends. Germline V gives CDR1 MGHRA, CDR2 YSYEKL. The CDR3 spans 15 residues. With respect to this clonotype: The antigen remains unidentified.

The sequenced material came from cord blood. The rearrangement uses TRBV4-1 and TRBJ2-5, with D possibly matching TRBD2 (6 bases). This sequence originates from a newborn girl in good health. CDR3 amino acids: CASSQAGVTQETQYF. In DNA, the CDR3 is TGCGCCAGCAGCCAAGCGGGGGTGACCCAAGAGACCCAGTACTTC.